Listed here are 6 T cell receptor beta chains from one sample, sequenced in a study of T cell responses to AZD1222 COVID-19 vaccine. TCRdb keeps only in-frame clones here, not all; method: immunoSEQ multiplex PCR. Of around 200,000 clones in the sample, around 90% were seen once. Sequencing was performed on peripheral blood, taken on day 0 of AZD1222 vaccination. Receptors were obtained from an adult in good health.

This chain connects TRBV19 to TRBJ1-5; possibly TRBD1 for D (6 bases). V was clipped by 5 bases and J by 6 bases, with 17 bases between them. The CDR3 length is 15 residues. Germline CDR1 reads LNHDA; CDR2 reads SQIVND (reference sequence). The CDR3 loop is CASSLQGGSFQPQHF. The CDR3 region has the DNA TGTGCCAGTAGTCTACAGGGAGGGTCGTTTCAGCCCCAGCATTTT.

J is TRBJ1-2 and V is TRBV16; D gene unclear. The CDR3 spans 16 residues. Trimming left V 0 bases short and J 3 bases short, with 14 bases between. Germline lookup yields CDR1 KGHSY and CDR2 FQNENV. The CDR3 DNA sequence: TGTGCCAGCAGCCAATCGTCCGGCAGGTATCACTATGGCTACACCTTC. Its protein is CASSQSSGRYHYGYTF.

The chain is built from TRBV27 and TRBJ2-1; the D gene is possibly TRBD2 (7 bases). The germline V gene has CDR1 MNHEY and CDR2 SMNVEV (reference sequence). The CDR3 length is 15 residues. The germline V and J ends were trimmed by 4 bases and 5 bases, with 15 bases remaining between them. Here the CDR3 DNA reads TGTGCCAGCAGTTGGTCCGGGGGGCCGAACAATGAGCAGTTCTTC. It is translated as CASSWSGGPNNEQFF.

The V call is TRBV30, the J call TRBJ1-1, with 7 bases identical to TRBD1. This CDR3 is built from 13 residues. Germline trimming cut 7 bases from V and 6 bases from J; bases unmatched to any gene: 11. Germline-derived CDR1 and CDR2 are GTSNPN and SVGIG (reference sequence). The CDR3 protein is CASHPDRVSEAFF. CDR3 DNA sequence: TGTGCCTCGCATCCCGACAGGGTCTCTGAAGCTTTCTTT.

The chain carries TRBV11-2 and TRBJ1-4, with D uncertain. This CDR3 contains 15 residues. CDR1 is SGHAT and CDR2 is FQNNGV in the germline V gene. With 1 base removed from V and 8 bases from J, the gap between germline ends came to 14 bases. CDR3 amino acids: CASSLGARYAEKLFF. The CDR3 nucleotides read TGTGCCAGCAGCTTAGGGGCAAGGTATGCGGAAAAACTGTTTTTT. Looking up the rest from reference TRBV11-2 and TRBJ1-4 gives the full variable domain: EAGVAQSPRYKIIEKRQSVAFWCNPISGHATLYWYQQILGQGPKLLIQFQNNGVVDDSQLPKDRFSAERLKGVDSTLKIQPAKLEDSAVYLCASSLGARYAEKLFFGSGTQLSVL.

This clone was seen only once. This chain links TRBV9 with TRBJ1-3; unclear D gene. V was shortened by 0 bases and J by 0 bases, with 10 bases between the two germline ends. Germline CDR1 and CDR2: SGDLS and YYNGEE. CDR3 size: 16 residues. The CDR3, as DNA: TGTGCCAGCAGCGTAGACGCGGGTAACTCTGGAAACACCATATATTTT. It yields the protein CASSVDAGNSGNTIYF.